These T cell receptor beta chains were read from a single sample in a study of lymphopenia after photon versus proton radiotherapy. Clones were read by immunoSEQ multiplex PCR, and TCRdb kept only the in-frame ones, dropping some. The data hold tens of thousands of clones, with about 86% observed a single time. The specimen was peripheral blood, collected from a patient treated with proton-based radiotherapy. The receptors were gathered from a woman between 65 and 79 years old with pancreatic cancer. Some clones in this sample may be carry-over from other donors' samples. Each CDR3 is given with its conserved first and last residue. The order of the fields is D gene, J gene, V gene, clone size, CDR3 length, CDR3 DNA, CDR3 protein. A D gene is named only where the DNA matches it firmly. Part of the rows lack a size; the others show once, few, many or a class for expanded clones.

TRBD2 | TRBJ2-3 | TRBV7-2 | . | 15 | TGTGCCAGCAGACAATCTAGCGGGAGAACGGATACGCAGTATTTT | CASRQSSGRTDTQYF
TRBD1 | TRBJ2-1 | TRBV29-1 | . | 15 | TGCAGCGTTAGACAGGGGGTGACTTCTACGAATGAGCAGTTCTTC | CSVRQGVTSTNEQFF
. | TRBJ1-2 | TRBV9 | . | 14 | TGTGCCAGCAGCGTAGATGACGGACCCTATGGCTACACCTTC | CASSVDDGPYGYTF
. | TRBJ1-1 | TRBV6-5 | . | 15 | TGTGCCACCTTTGGCCGACAGCTAAGGAACACTGAAGCTTTCTTT | CATFGRQLRNTEAFF
. | TRBJ1-3 | TRBV28 | few | 18 | TGTGCCAGCAGTTTTCGATTTATACAGCGGATCGCTGGAAACACCATATATTTT | CASSFRFIQRIAGNTIYF
. | TRBJ2-1 | TRBV11-2 | . | 15 | TGTGCCAGCAGCGTGACCCGGAGCTCCTACAATGAGCAGTTCTTC | CASSVTRSSYNEQFF
. | TRBJ2-5 | TRBV27 | once | 12 | TGTGCCGGTCTCGATGTCCAAGAGACCCAGTACTTC | CAGLDVQETQYF
. | TRBJ2-5 | TRBV11-2 | . | 15 | TGTGCCAGCACCCGGGGTTGGGGGATGCGAGAGACCCAGTACTTC | CASTRGWGMRETQYF
. | TRBJ2-7 | TRBV28 | . | 13 | TGTGCCAGCAGTTTAAGGGACCCCTCTAAGCAGTACTTC | CASSLRDPSKQYF
. | TRBJ2-7 | TRBV30 | . | 13 | TGTGCCTCCGAGGCGGGACAGCACTACGAGCAGTACTTC | CASEAGQHYEQYF
TRBD2 | TRBJ2-7 | TRBV28 | . | 13 | TGTGCCAGCTTAGGCGGGAGTACCTACGAGCAGTACTTC | CASLGGSTYEQYF
. | TRBJ1-1 | TRBV18 | . | 14 | TGTGCCAGCTCACTTAGGGAGGCTAGCACTGAAGCTTTCTTT | CASSLREASTEAFF
. | TRBJ1-1 | TRBV18 | once | 13 | TGTGCCAGCTCACCCACAGTGAGGACTGAAGCTTTCTTT | CASSPTVRTEAFF
TRBD2 | TRBJ2-7 | TRBV2 | . | 16 | TGTGCCAGCAGTGGGTCAGTAGCGGGTGGCTCCTACGAGCAGTACTTC | CASSGSVAGGSYEQYF
. | TRBJ1-4 | TRBV30 | . | 14 | TGTGCCTGGAGTATCCGGGGCGAGATTGAAAAACTGTTTTTT | CAWSIRGEIEKLFF
TRBD2 | TRBJ2-3 | TRBV10-3 | . | 16 | TGTGCCATCAGTGGGACTAGCGACCCTAGCACAGATACGCAGTATTTT | CAISGTSDPSTDTQYF
TRBD2 | TRBJ2-3 | TRBV19 | . | 13 | TGTGCCAGTAGTAGGGAGGGGACAGATACGCAGTATTTT | CASSREGTDTQYF
. | TRBJ2-3 | TRBV6-1 | . | 15 | TGTGCCAGCAGTGAATCGAGAACTAGCACAGATACGCAGTATTTT | CASSESRTSTDTQYF
TRBD1 | TRBJ1-1 | TRBV5-1 | . | 14 | TGCGCCAGCAGCTCCCAGGGGGGAGGCACTGAAGCTTTCTTT | CASSSQGGGTEAFF
. | TRBJ1-2 | TRBV5-5 | . | 15 | TGTGCCAGCAGCTCGAGTAAGGACAGTTGGCGGGGCTACACCTTC | CASSSSKDSWRGYTF
. | TRBJ1-3 | TRBV5-4 | . | 14 | TGTGCCAGCAGCTCTCTCGACACCCGAGGCACCATATATTTT | CASSSLDTRGTIYF
TRBD1 | TRBJ2-7 | TRBV5-1 | . | 14 | TGCGCCAGCAGCTTCTCGGACAGGGGGTACGAGCAGTACTTC | CASSFSDRGYEQYF
. | TRBJ1-5 | TRBV28 | . | 17 | TGTGCCAGCAGTTTCGACGGCTGGAAGGATGGCAATCAGCCCCAGCATTTT | CASSFDGWKDGNQPQHF
. | TRBJ2-1 | TRBV10-3 | . | 11 | TGTGCCATCAGTGACTACCGGGTGCAGTTCTTC | CAISDYRVQFF
. | TRBJ2-3 | TRBV18 | . | 14 | TGTGCCAGCTCATCACCTGTTACCACGGATACGCAGTATTTT | CASSSPVTTDTQYF
. | TRBJ1-5 | TRBV10-3 | . | 13 | TGTGCCATCAGTGAGGACATAATACAGCCCCAGCATTTT | CAISEDIIQPQHF
. | TRBJ2-3 | TRBV28 | . | 13 | TGTGCCAGCAGTTTAAGGGGCACAGATACGCAGTATTTT | CASSLRGTDTQYF
. | TRBJ1-2 | TRBV28 | once | 15 | TGTGCCAGCAGTTTTCCCCCAGGATCTAACTATGGCTACACCTTC | CASSFPPGSNYGYTF